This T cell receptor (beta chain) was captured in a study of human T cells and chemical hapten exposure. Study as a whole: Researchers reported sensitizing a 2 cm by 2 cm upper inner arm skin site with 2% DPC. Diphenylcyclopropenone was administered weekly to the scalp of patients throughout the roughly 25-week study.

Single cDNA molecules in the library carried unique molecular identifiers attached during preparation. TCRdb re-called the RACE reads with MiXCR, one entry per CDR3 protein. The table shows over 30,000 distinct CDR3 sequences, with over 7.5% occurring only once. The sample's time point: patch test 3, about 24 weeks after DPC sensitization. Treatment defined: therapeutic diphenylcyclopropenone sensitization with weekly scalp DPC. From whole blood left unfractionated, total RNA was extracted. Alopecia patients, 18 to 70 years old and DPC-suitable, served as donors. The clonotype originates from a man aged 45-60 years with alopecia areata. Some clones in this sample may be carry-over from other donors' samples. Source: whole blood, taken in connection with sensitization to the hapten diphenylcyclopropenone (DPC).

CDR3 amino acids: CSASSPPFTEAFF. CDR3 bases: TGCAGTGCTAGTAGTCCGCCGTTCACTGAAGCTTTCTTT. The chain has TRBV20-1 and TRBJ1-1; no clear D gene. Germline loops: CDR1 DFQATT, CDR2 SNEGSKA (reference sequence). Trimming shortened V by 3 bases and J by 4 bases, and 12 bases separated the two germline ends. The CDR3 is 13 residues long.